Detailed here is one T cell receptor (beta chain). Primers for the PCR totalled 60 Vbeta and 13 Jbeta. TCRdb keeps only in-frame clones here, not all; method: immunoSEQ multiplex PCR. The table has about 130,000 clones, about 85% seen once; the top ten hold roughly 1.8%. The CDR3 spans 16 residues. Germline lookup yields CDR1 SEHNR and CDR2 FQNEAQ (reference sequence). V shed 2 bases, J shed 8 bases, and the junction held 9 bases outside the gene matches. The sample originates from a study of cytomegalovirus exposure and HLA in healthy donors. Study-wide background: The early release's HLA-typed donors yielded 65 million to 85 million unique TCRs.

The chain uses TRBV7-9 and TRBJ2-1; 10 bases agree with TRBD2. The sequence came from a boy between 5 and 17 years old in good health and CMV-seronegative. Sequenced: PBMCs. CDR3 amino acids: CASSLTSLAGAHEQFF. The CDR3 coding sequence is TGTGCCAGCAGCTTAACGTCCCTAGCGGGAGCCCATGAGCAGTTCTTC.